These 20 T cell receptor beta chains originate from one sample sequenced in a study of blood T cell repertoires in COVID-19. This table comes from immunoSEQ multiplex PCR, and its TCRdb copy is limited to in-frame clones, with some not included. This table holds 40,000 to 45,000 clones, approximately 91% found once. Sequenced material: peripheral blood. The receptors here all came from a human donor in a cohort sampled during active COVID-19.

The rearrangement uses TRBV19 and TRBJ2-2; the match to TRBD1 covers 11 bases. Trimming removed 7 bases from V and 2 bases from J; junction bases left unmatched: 3. The CDR3 length is 15 residues. Germline CDR1 LNHDA, CDR2 SQIVND (reference sequence). CDR3 in DNA: TGTGCCAGTATATGGACAGGGGGCAACACCGGGGAGCTGTTTTTT. Translation: CASIWTGGNTGELFF.

The chain joins TRBV7-9 to TRBJ2-1, with D perhaps matching TRBD1 (7 bases). V shed 2 bases and J shed 8 bases, with 16 bases lying between them. This CDR3 comprises 15 residues. CDR1 SEHNR and CDR2 FQNEAQ come from the germline V gene (reference sequence). Written as DNA, the CDR3 is TGTGCCAGCAGCTTAACAGGGGCCGGGGGAGATGAGCAGTTCTTC. It translates to CASSLTGAGGDEQFF.

In nucleotides, the CDR3 is TGTGCCAGCACCCCCCCCTCCGGGGGAACGCAGTATTTT. It yields the protein CASTPPSGGTQYF. The gene calls are TRBV13 and TRBJ2-3, with D perhaps matching TRBD2 (6 bases). V was clipped by 7 bases and J by 9 bases, with 17 bases between them. Germline V gene sequence: CDR1 PRHDT, CDR2 FYEKMQ (reference sequence). The CDR3 is 13 residues long.

CDR3 amino acids: CASSSQGFWSYEQYF. The CDR3 DNA sequence: TGTGCCAGCAGTTCACAGGGGTTTTGGTCCTACGAGCAGTACTTC. The chain employs TRBV27 and TRBJ2-7; 7 bases map to TRBD1. The CDR3 has 15 amino acids. V gave up 4 bases and J gave up 1 base; unmatched junction bases: 7. Germline CDR1 and CDR2: MNHEY and SMNVEV (reference sequence).

CDR3 sequence: CASSQGSVRANYGYTF. The CDR3, as DNA: TGTGCCAGCAGCCAAGGAAGCGTCAGGGCCAACTATGGCTACACCTTC. This sequence joins TRBV3-1 (or the pseudogene TRBV3-2) and TRBJ1-2; TRBD1 is a possible D gene (5 bases). Trimming took off 1 base at V and 2 bases at J, with 14 bases between the two ends. Germline V CDR1 and CDR2: LGHDT, YNNKEL (reference sequence). This CDR3 contains 16 residues.

This chain uses TRBV4-3 with TRBJ2-3; no clear D. There are 13 residues in the CDR3. Trimming pared 8 bases from V and 5 bases from J, leaving 14 bases between. CDR1 and CDR2 (germline): LGHNA, YSLEER. CDR3 nucleotides: TGCGCCAGCGCCCCGAGGTTAGGAGATACGCAGTATTTT. It codes for CASAPRLGDTQYF.

The V and J genes are TRBV5-6 and TRBJ2-5; tentative D call: TRBD2 (5 bases). The CDR3 has 11 residues. Trimming left V 2 bases short and J 9 bases short, with 8 bases between. Per the germline V gene, CDR1 is SGHDT and CDR2 is YYEEEE. The CDR3: CASSFSDSQYF. As DNA, the CDR3 is TGTGCCAGCAGCTTCTCGGACTCCCAGTACTTC.

V usage is TRBV5-4 and J usage is TRBJ2-1; 10 bases fit TRBD2. The CDR3 has 17 amino acids. Trimming at V came to 4 bases and at J to 0 bases, leaving 7 bases not matched to a gene. Germline values: CDR1 SGHNT, CDR2 YYREEE (reference sequence). The CDR3: CASSGIQREGSYNEQFF. CDR3 DNA: TGTGCCAGCAGCGGAATACAGCGGGAGGGCTCCTACAATGAGCAGTTCTTC.

V is TRBV5-4 and J is TRBJ1-6; D not certain. The CDR3 contains 13 residues. The germline V and J ends were trimmed by 4 bases and 11 bases, with 13 bases remaining between them. The germline V gene encodes CDR1 SGHNT and CDR2 YYREEE (reference sequence). The CDR3 sequence: CASSPPAGAPLHF. In DNA, the CDR3 is TGTGCCAGCAGCCCGCCGGCGGGAGCACCCCTCCACTTT.

The chain carries TRBV29-1 and TRBJ1-5; the D is unclear. The germline V gene encodes CDR1 SQVTM and CDR2 ANQGSEA. This CDR3 has 12 residues. The germline V and J ends were trimmed by 5 bases and 3 bases, with 8 bases remaining between them. CDR3 nucleotide sequence: TGCAGCGTTCGGACTTCCAATCAGCCCCAGCATTTT. Residues: CSVRTSNQPQHF.

The rearrangement links TRBV11-2 to TRBJ2-5; 8 positions agree with TRBD2. The CDR3 spans 15 residues. After removal of 3 bases from V and 9 bases from J, the junction contained 12 bases not matched to a gene. Germline V gene lookup returns CDR1 SGHAT and CDR2 FQNNGV. CDR3 nucleotides: TGTGCCAGCAGCTTTGATCAATTCACGCGGGGGGCCCAGTACTTC. Amino acids: CASSFDQFTRGAQYF. The whole variable domain, remainder taken from reference TRBV11-2 and TRBJ2-5, is EAGVAQSPRYKIIEKRQSVAFWCNPISGHATLYWYQQILGQGPKLLIQFQNNGVVDDSQLPKDRFSAERLKGVDSTLKIQPAKLEDSAVYLCASSFDQFTRGAQYFGPGTRLLVL.

V and J are TRBV12-3 or TRBV12-4 and TRBJ2-7; TRBD1 matches at 7 bases. The CDR3 is 13 amino acids. The V and J ends lost 4 bases and 3 bases, in that order; junction bases with no gene match: 3. The CDR3 DNA reads as TGTGCCAGCAGTTGGGACAGTAGCTACGAGCAGTACTTC. Protein product: CASSWDSSYEQYF.

This chain uses TRBV9 with TRBJ2-1, with TRBD2 matching 9 bases. J gave up 8 bases and V 0 bases, and 3 bases lay outside the gene matches. Germline values: CDR1 SGDLS, CDR2 YYNGEE. This CDR3 comprises 14 residues. CDR3 sequence (DNA): TGTGCCAGCAGCGTAGGTAGCGGGGGTTATGAGCAGTTCTTC. Its protein is CASSVGSGGYEQFF.

V is TRBV11-3 and J is TRBJ2-5; D is perhaps TRBD2 (6 bases). The CDR3 covers 12 residues. Germline CDR1 and CDR2: SGHNT and YENEEA. Trimming removed 2 bases from V and 7 bases from J, with 8 bases in between. CDR3 sequence (DNA): TGTGCCAGCAGCTTAACAGCGGGGACCCAGTACTTC. Translation gives CASSLTAGTQYF.

The chain employs TRBV3-1 (or the pseudogene TRBV3-2) and TRBJ2-7; 13 positions match TRBD2. Germline V gene sequence: CDR1 LGHDT, CDR2 YNNKEL (reference sequence). With V trimmed by 0 bases and J by 12 bases, 8 bases remained unmatched. The CDR3 has 15 residues. CDR3 sequence reads: CASSQESGLAGETYF. The CDR3 DNA is TGTGCCAGCAGCCAAGAATCAGGACTAGCGGGGGAAACGTACTTC.

The rearrangement links TRBV27 to TRBJ1-5; possibly TRBD1 for D (5 bases). The germline V gene has CDR1 MNHEY and CDR2 SMNVEV (reference sequence). Trimming left V 5 bases short and J 5 bases short, with 13 bases between. This CDR3 contains 14 residues. The CDR3: CASSRGDQYQPQHF. The CDR3, as DNA: TGTGCCAGCAGTCGCGGGGACCAATATCAGCCCCAGCATTTT.

The V and J genes are TRBV5-1 and TRBJ2-1; TRBD1 might be the D (6 bases). V shed 0 bases and J shed 4 bases, with 11 bases lying between them. Germline V lookup: CDR1 SGHRS, CDR2 YFSETQ. This CDR3 region has 15 residues. The CDR3 DNA follows: TGCGCCAGCAGCTTGGAAGGACAGTTTTACAATGAGCAGTTCTTC. This gives the protein CASSLEGQFYNEQFF.

The V and J genes are TRBV4-3 and TRBJ2-1; D gene unclear. The V end lost 0 bases, the J end lost 10 bases, and 10 bases lay between the germline ends. This CDR3 contains 13 residues. Germline V gives CDR1 LGHNA, CDR2 YSLEER. The CDR3 sequence: CASSQELRREQFF. In DNA form, the CDR3 reads TGCGCCAGCAGCCAAGAGCTCCGTCGGGAGCAGTTCTTC.

V and J are TRBV30 and TRBJ2-1, with TRBD1 matching over 9 bases. CDR3 length: 14 residues. Trimming at V came to 3 bases and at J to 8 bases, leaving 8 bases not matched to a gene. CDR1 is GTSNPN, CDR2 SVGIG, per germline (reference sequence). The CDR3 spells CAWRRPGQGHEQFF. Here the CDR3 DNA reads TGTGCCTGGAGACGCCCAGGACAGGGGCATGAGCAGTTCTTC.

DNA of the CDR3: TGCGCCAGCAGCTTCGGGACAGGGGCCCTCTACAATGAGCAGTTCTTC. It translates to CASSFGTGALYNEQFF. The chain couples TRBV5-1 to TRBJ2-1; 10 positions match TRBD1. The CDR3 is 16 residues long. V dropped 2 bases and J dropped 3; count of bases not matched to a gene: 5. Germline lookup yields CDR1 SGHRS and CDR2 YFSETQ.